The rows below give T cell receptor beta chains drawn from one sample of a study of T cells in tuberculosis. This table comes from immunoSEQ multiplex PCR, and its TCRdb copy is limited to in-frame clones, with some not included. This table holds fewer than 45,000 clones, 90% to 95% found once. The sample consisted of PBMCs. These receptor sequences come from a donor aged 5-35 years with latent tuberculosis or without tuberculosis infection. Both conserved end residues are part of each CDR3. Fields, in order: V gene, J gene, clone size, D gene, CDR3 protein, CDR3 DNA. D genes are given only for firm matches. Size values are once, few and many counts, or a class for expanded clones, and some rows have none.

>TRBV19|TRBJ1-2|-|TRBD1
CASSIVRGRQGRNGYTF
TGTGCCAGTAGTATAGTCAGGGGCAGACAGGGGAGAAATGGCTACACCTTC
>TRBV6-5|TRBJ1-5|-|-
CASTEGRGINQPQHF
TGTGCCAGCACTGAGGGCAGGGGCATCAATCAGCCCCAGCATTTT
>TRBV5-1|TRBJ2-1|-|TRBD2
CASSLAPGLAGEGMEFF
TGCGCCAGCAGCTTGGCCCCGGGACTAGCGGGAGAGGGTATGGAGTTCTTC
>TRBV4-2|TRBJ2-1|-|TRBD1
CASSQGDRLSSYNEQFF
TGTGCCAGCAGCCAAGGGGACAGACTGAGCTCCTACAATGAGCAGTTCTTC
>TRBV7-9|TRBJ2-7|-|-
CASNPGQSYEQYF
TGTGCCAGCAACCCGGGACAATCCTACGAGCAGTACTTC
>TRBV10-1|TRBJ1-1|-|-
CASSVDPPGGWNTEAFF
TGCGCCAGCAGTGTGGACCCCCCGGGGGGCTGGAACACTGAAGCTTTCTTT
>TRBV10-2|TRBJ1-6|-|TRBD1
CASSEPGQVNSPLHF
TGCGCCAGCAGTGAGCCCGGACAGGTTAACTCACCCCTCCACTTT
>TRBV4-1|TRBJ2-1|-|-
CASSQGDTYNEQFF
TGCGCCAGCAGCCAAGGGGACACTTACAATGAGCAGTTCTTC
>TRBV10-1|TRBJ2-6|-|-
CASSSSGANVLTF
TGCGCCAGCAGCAGCTCTGGGGCCAACGTCCTGACTTTC
>TRBV28|TRBJ2-7|-|TRBD1
CASSFSGQGPNSYEQYF
TGTGCCAGCAGTTTTTCCGGACAGGGGCCCAACTCCTACGAGCAGTACTTC
>TRBV5-1|TRBJ1-5|-|-
CASSWGEPDQPQHF
TGCGCCAGCAGCTGGGGGGAGCCGGATCAGCCCCAGCATTTT
>TRBV6-1|TRBJ2-7|-|-
CASSDRAYEQYF
TGTGCCAGCAGTGACAGGGCCTACGAGCAGTACTTC
>TRBV6-5|TRBJ1-1|-|-
CASRGQVPVNTEAFF
TGTGCCAGCAGGGGGCAGGTACCTGTGAACACTGAAGCTTTCTTT
>TRBV19|TRBJ2-7|-|TRBD1
CASSAQGASSYEQYF
TGTGCCAGTAGTGCTCAGGGGGCAAGCTCCTACGAGCAGTACTTC
>TRBV27|TRBJ2-7|-|-
CASSFSGGDSPYEQYF
TGTGCCAGCAGTTTTTCTGGAGGGGATTCTCCCTACGAGCAGTACTTC
>TRBV5-1|TRBJ2-6|once|-
CASSLELAANVLTF
TGCGCCAGCAGCTTGGAATTAGCGGCCAACGTCCTGACTTTC
>TRBV10-3|TRBJ1-5|-|-
CAISESGSQRNQPQHF
TGTGCCATCAGTGAGTCGGGCAGCCAACGCAATCAGCCCCAGCATTTT
>TRBV6-1|TRBJ1-5|once|TRBD1
CASSGNRGSLSQPQHF
TGTGCCAGCAGTGGTAACAGGGGATCTCTCAGTCAGCCCCAGCATTTT
>TRBV7-9|TRBJ1-1|once|TRBD1
CASSSPQGLNTEAFF
TGTGCCAGCAGCTCCCCACAGGGGCTGAACACTGAAGCTTTCTTT
>TRBV7-2|TRBJ2-1|-|TRBD2
CASSLGPGGSTGNEQFF
TGTGCCAGCAGCTTAGGACCGGGGGGTAGTACGGGGAATGAGCAGTTCTTC
>TRBV14|TRBJ1-3|-|-
CASRFNSNSGNTIYF
TGTGCCAGCAGATTTAACAGCAACTCTGGAAACACCATATATTTT
>TRBV29-1|TRBJ1-1|-|-
CSVESPPGARTEAFF
TGCAGCGTTGAATCCCCCCCAGGGGCGAGGACTGAAGCTTTCTTT
>TRBV5-1|TRBJ2-1|-|TRBD2
CASSSILGLAGGPQRYNEQFF
TGCGCCAGCAGCTCTATCCTCGGACTAGCGGGGGGCCCACAGAGATACAATGAGCAGTTCTTC
>TRBV2|TRBJ2-3|-|TRBD2
CASSVREGVRTDTQYF
TGTGCCAGCAGTGTCAGGGAGGGCGTCCGCACAGATACGCAGTATTTT
>TRBV7-3|TRBJ1-6|few|-
CASSPHRWGNSPLHF
TGTGCCAGCAGCCCTCACAGGTGGGGTAATTCACCCCTCCACTTT
>TRBV18|TRBJ1-2|-|TRBD1
CASSPVLGQGMGYGYTF
TGTGCCAGCTCACCAGTATTGGGACAGGGCATGGGCTATGGCTACACCTTC
>TRBV4-2|TRBJ2-3|-|TRBD2
CASSPGLGLAGEGTDTQYF
TGTGCCAGCAGCCCTGGGTTAGGTTTAGCGGGAGAAGGCACAGATACGCAGTATTTT
>TRBV2|TRBJ2-1|-|TRBD2
CASSEPSGRRSNEQFF
TGTGCCAGCAGTGAACCCAGCGGGAGGAGGAGCAATGAGCAGTTCTTC
>TRBV5-6|TRBJ2-4|-|TRBD2
CASSLMSSGLQNIQYF
TGTGCCAGCAGCTTGATGTCTAGCGGGTTACAAAACATTCAGTACTTC
>TRBV29-1|TRBJ1-1|-|-
CSVDLGGTEAFF
TGCAGCGTTGATTTGGGGGGGACTGAAGCTTTCTTT
>TRBV10-3|TRBJ2-7|-|TRBD2
CAISESSGGGSYEQYF
TGTGCCATCAGTGAATCTAGCGGGGGGGGCTCCTACGAGCAGTACTTC
>TRBV10-3|TRBJ2-1|-|TRBD1
CAISEDRESYNEQFF
TGTGCCATCAGTGAGGACAGGGAATCCTACAATGAGCAGTTCTTC
>TRBV5-5|TRBJ2-3|once|-
CASGTGADTQYF
TGTGCCAGCGGGACGGGGGCAGATACGCAGTATTTT
>TRBV19|TRBJ2-1|-|TRBD2
CASSWGLANEQFF
TGTGCCAGTAGCTGGGGACTAGCAAATGAGCAGTTCTTC
>TRBV9|TRBJ1-4|-|-
CASSPRATYTNEKLFF
TGTGCCAGCAGCCCCCGCGCGACATATACTAATGAAAAACTGTTTTTT
>TRBV2|TRBJ1-1|once|-
CASSEYQGYPEAFF
TGTGCCAGCAGTGAATATCAGGGTTACCCTGAAGCTTTCTTT
>TRBV25-1|TRBJ2-7|-|-
CASSLNWSRDRIHEQYF
TGTGCCAGCAGTCTTAATTGGTCCAGAGACAGGATCCACGAGCAGTACTTC
>TRBV6-5|TRBJ2-1|once|TRBD2
CASSYNLAGSYNEQFF
TGTGCCAGCAGTTACAATCTAGCGGGATCCTACAATGAGCAGTTCTTC
>TRBV6-5|TRBJ1-2|-|-
CASTPHGPGGYTF
TGTGCCAGCACCCCACACGGGCCGGGGGGCTACACCTTC
>TRBV30|TRBJ2-1|-|TRBD2
CAWSGLRESSYNEQFF
TGTGCCTGGAGCGGGTTGCGGGAGAGCTCCTACAATGAGCAGTTCTTC
>TRBV7-2|TRBJ2-1|-|-
CASNTGTGYNEQFF
TGTGCCAGCAACACCGGGACTGGCTACAATGAGCAGTTCTTC
>TRBV28|TRBJ1-5|-|-
CASSIGTIQPQHF
TGTGCCAGCAGTATAGGGACAATTCAGCCCCAGCATTTT
>TRBV28|TRBJ2-1|-|TRBD2
CASSLVGRGLHYNEQFF
TGTGCCAGCAGTTTAGTCGGGAGGGGACTCCACTACAATGAGCAGTTCTTC
>TRBV25-1|TRBJ1-1|-|-
CASSEGVGAQERAFF
TGTGCCAGCAGTGAGGGGGTGGGGGCACAGGAACGGGCTTTCTTT
>TRBV5-5|TRBJ1-5|-|-
CASSLDYSNQPQHF
TGTGCCAGCAGCCTAGACTATAGCAATCAGCCCCAGCATTTT
>TRBV20-1|TRBJ2-1|-|-
CSAPYYNEQFF
TGCAGTGCTCCTTACTACAATGAGCAGTTCTTC
>TRBV12-5|TRBJ2-1|-|TRBD2
CASGLRLAGRRNEQFF
TGTGCTAGTGGTTTACGACTAGCGGGGAGGAGGAATGAGCAGTTCTTC
>TRBV28|TRBJ2-7|-|-
CASSFFQNYEQYF
TGTGCCAGCAGTTTCTTCCAGAACTACGAGCAGTACTTC
>TRBV7-2|TRBJ2-7|-|-
CASSLGGRGEQYF
TGTGCCAGCAGCTTAGGGGGCAGGGGAGAGCAGTACTTC
>TRBV30|TRBJ2-3|once|TRBD2
CAWKWSGGTDTQYF
TGTGCCTGGAAATGGAGCGGGGGAACAGATACGCAGTATTTT
>TRBV7-7|TRBJ2-7|-|TRBD1
CASSMDRGDEQYF
TGTGCCAGCAGCATGGACAGGGGGGACGAGCAGTACTTC
>TRBV29-1|TRBJ1-1|once|-
CSVVATNTEAFF
TGCAGCGTTGTAGCCACGAACACTGAAGCTTTCTTT
>TRBV29-1|TRBJ1-1|-|TRBD1
CSVNGDRENEAFF
TGCAGCGTTAACGGGGACAGGGAGAATGAAGCTTTCTTT